What follows is one T cell receptor (beta chain) and its context. As yet, its antigen is unknown. V was pared by 5 bases and J by 8 bases, with 16 bases between. The CDR3 has 13 amino acids. Germline assignment: CDR1 SGHTS and CDR2 YDEGEE. This sample is part of a study of T cell responses to AZD1222 COVID-19 vaccine. Study information: Second-dose timings of about 4 or about 12 weeks were pooled.

Method: immunoSEQ multiplex PCR; TCRdb's copy keeps in-frame clones and lacks some. The sample has 100,000 to 120,000 clones, 70% to 90% seen once. Study results and limitations: Close to half of all spike-specific TCRs reportedly target regions of the variants that are unmutated. Spike-specific TCR depth and breadth grew after two AZD1222 doses. After the peak T cell response, and only then, were repertoires sampled.

The TCR comes from an adult in good health. J is TRBJ1-2 and V is TRBV5-8; D gene ambiguous. Sequences were derived from peripheral blood, sampled on day 0 of AZD1222 vaccination. CDR3 region: CASRPTPTWGYTF. The DNA for the CDR3 is TGTGCCAGCAGGCCGACGCCCACTTGGGGCTACACCTTC.